These 21 T cell receptor beta chains share one sample of origin, sequenced in a study of brain T cells in children with intractable seizures. Libraries were prepared by immunoSEQ multiplex PCR; TCRdb keeps only in-frame clonotypes and omits some of them. The sample lists some 76,000 clones, approximately 94% occurring once. The source material was peripheral blood, sampled at surgery. These receptors all stem from a boy under two years old with tuberous sclerosis and intractable seizures.

The chain carries TRBV6-6 and TRBJ1-2; TRBD1 matches 7 bases. The J segment lost 5 bases and the V segment lost 7 bases, leaving 7 bases of the junction unmatched. Germline V CDR1 and CDR2: MNHNY, SVGAGI (reference sequence). The CDR3 runs 13 residues. CDR3 amino acids: CASTDNRGYGYTF. The CDR3 nucleotides read TGTGCCAGCACCGATAACAGGGGATATGGCTACACCTTC.

This chain joins TRBV9 and TRBJ1-4, with D possibly being TRBD1 (5 bases). Trimming shortened V by 0 bases and J by 4 bases, and 16 bases separated the two germline ends. Germline V gives CDR1 SGDLS, CDR2 YYNGEE. This CDR3 region has 17 residues. This CDR3 reads CASSVEDGAYLNEKLFF. The DNA for the CDR3 is TGTGCCAGCAGCGTAGAGGATGGGGCCTACCTTAATGAAAAACTGTTTTTT.

The chain recombines TRBV6-4 with TRBJ2-2, with TRBD1 matching 12 bases. The CDR3 runs to 17 residues. CDR1 and CDR2 from the germline V gene are MRHNA and SNTAGT. V was pared by 3 bases and J by 4 bases, with 6 bases of the junction left unmatched. In DNA, the CDR3 is TGTGCCAGCAGTGAGCGTCGGGACAGGGGGCTCACCGGGGAGCTGTTTTTT. This encodes CASSERRDRGLTGELFF.

The rearrangement uses TRBV11-2 and TRBJ2-6, with D unresolved. With 3 bases removed from V and 9 bases from J, the gap between germline ends came to 9 bases. This CDR3 comprises 13 residues. Germline loops: CDR1 SGHAT, CDR2 FQNNGV. This chain's CDR3 is CASSLAVHNVLTF. CDR3 in DNA: TGTGCCAGCAGCTTGGCAGTCCACAACGTCCTGACTTTC.

The chain uses TRBV7-9 and TRBJ2-7; D uncertain. The CDR3 is made up of 14 amino acids. Trimming removed 5 bases from V and 3 bases from J, with 14 bases in between. Per the germline V gene, CDR1 is SEHNR and CDR2 is FQNEAQ (reference sequence). The chain's CDR3 is CASSPRVASYEQYF. DNA of the CDR3: TGTGCCAGCAGCCCAAGGGTAGCTAGCTACGAGCAGTACTTC.

The V gene is TRBV7-9, the J gene TRBJ2-7; weak D call: TRBD1 (6 bases). Germline CDR1 SEHNR, CDR2 FQNEAQ (reference sequence). The CDR3 totals 14 residues. Trimming left V 5 bases short and J 5 bases short, with 16 bases between. The CDR3 DNA is TGTGCCAGCAGCCGGGTGGGGGCAATGCACGAGCAGTACTTC. Translating it yields CASSRVGAMHEQYF.

This sequence joins TRBV4-1 and TRBJ2-2; 9 bases fit TRBD1. Germline CDR1 and CDR2: MGHRA and YSYEKL. With V trimmed by 4 bases and J by 2 bases, 8 bases remained unmatched. This CDR3 spans 17 amino acids. The CDR3 here is CASSLLSGQGNTGELFF. DNA for the CDR3: TGCGCCAGCAGCCTCCTATCGGGACAGGGAAACACCGGGGAGCTGTTTTTT.

The V gene is TRBV9, the J gene TRBJ2-4; no firm D call. V lost 2 bases and J 0 bases, leaving 18 bases between the germline ends. The CDR3 length is 18 residues. From germline, CDR1 is SGDLS and CDR2 YYNGEE. This chain's CDR3 is CASSVGWVWDEAKNIQYF. DNA of the CDR3: TGTGCCAGCAGCGTGGGTTGGGTCTGGGATGAAGCCAAAAACATTCAGTACTTC. Using reference TRBV9 and TRBJ2-4 for the parts outside the CDR3, the full variable domain is DSGVTQTPKHLITATGQRVTLRCSPRSGDLSVYWYQQSLDQGLQFLIQYYNGEERAKGNILERFSAQQFPDLHSELNLSSLELGDSALYFCASSVGWVWDEAKNIQYFGAGTRLSVL.

The chain couples TRBV30 to TRBJ1-4, with D hard to call. Germline loops: CDR1 GTSNPN, CDR2 SVGIG (reference sequence). Trimming took 0 bases from V and 0 from J, leaving 5 bases between them. The CDR3 is 14 residues long. CDR3 sequence (DNA): TGTGCCTGGAGTGTACTTGCAACTAATGAAAAACTGTTTTTT. It translates to CAWSVLATNEKLFF.

The chain couples TRBV29-1 to TRBJ2-3, with TRBD2 as a possible D gene (5 bases). Germline CDR1 is SQVTM and CDR2 is ANQGSEA. The V end was cut by 7 bases, the J end by 5 bases, with 10 bases between. This CDR3 spans 11 amino acids. CDR3 bases: TGCAGCGCTGGGAGTGGAGATACGCAGTATTTT. Translation gives CSAGSGDTQYF.

This chain joins TRBV20-1 and TRBJ2-1; D ambiguous. Germline CDR1 and CDR2: DFQATT and SNEGSKA (reference sequence). The CDR3 runs to 11 residues. The germline V and J ends were trimmed by 3 bases and 0 bases, with 0 bases remaining between them. The CDR3 bases are TGCAGTGCTAGCTCCTACAATGAGCAGTTCTTC. Its translation: CSASSYNEQFF.

CDR3 nucleotide sequence: TGTGCCAGCAGTTTAAGAGGGGTTAACTCTGAGCAGTACTTC. This gives the protein CASSLRGVNSEQYF. The chain carries TRBV27 and TRBJ2-7, with D tentatively TRBD1 or TRBD2 (5 bases each). Trimming left V 2 bases short and J 7 bases short, with 15 bases between. Germline CDR1 and CDR2: MNHEY and SMNVEV (reference sequence). The CDR3 sequence is 14 residues long.

This clone is a singleton in its sample. The rearrangement uses TRBV6-5 and TRBJ1-1; no clear D gene. V lost 7 bases and J lost 6, with 15 bases in between. CDR3 length: 13 residues. Germline lookup yields CDR1 MNHEY and CDR2 SVGAGI. CDR3 region: CASTLLSEAEAFF. In nucleotides, the CDR3 is TGTGCCAGCACCCTATTGTCCGAGGCTGAAGCTTTCTTT.

The rearrangement links TRBV29-1 to TRBJ2-1, with 11 bases that match TRBD2. The length of the CDR3 is 20 residues. V shed 8 bases and J 0 bases; nucleotides not matched to a gene: 21. Germline assignment: CDR1 SQVTM and CDR2 ANQGSEA. The CDR3 loop reads CSSIRPGTSGYPSSYNEQFF. The CDR3 DNA reads TGCAGCTCGATACGCCCAGGGACTAGCGGCTATCCATCCTCCTACAATGAGCAGTTCTTC.

The chain links TRBV2 to TRBJ2-7; no reliable D call. The CDR3 has 13 amino acids. The germline V gene encodes CDR1 SNHLY and CDR2 FYNNEI. The V end was cut by 7 bases, the J end by 2 bases, with 12 bases between. CDR3 residues: CASNVGSAYEQYF. CDR3 coding DNA: TGTGCCAGCAATGTGGGATCAGCCTACGAGCAGTACTTC.

This chain uses TRBV11-2 with TRBJ2-3; no definite D call. This CDR3 comprises 12 residues. The V gene lost 2 bases and the J gene lost 11 bases, with 11 bases spanning the gap. Germline CDR1 reads SGHAT; CDR2 reads FQNNGV. For the CDR3, the DNA is TGTGCCAGCAGCTTATCAGGTGCTTGGCAGTATTTT. Residues: CASSLSGAWQYF.

The chain combines TRBV5-1 with TRBJ1-2; the match to TRBD1 covers 8 bases. This CDR3 is 15 amino acids long. Trimming at V came to 0 bases and at J to 0 bases, leaving 1 base not matched to a gene. Germline-derived CDR1 and CDR2 are SGHRS and YFSETQ. The CDR3 nucleotides are TGCGCCAGCAGCTTGGCAGGGGGCGCTAACTATGGCTACACCTTC. This encodes CASSLAGGANYGYTF.

As to this clone: The conserved final phenylalanine or tryptophan is absent from the CDR3, which likely points to a read error. The DNA is omitted, as the CDR3 cannot be located on it reliably, and the CDR3 follows TCRdb's listing. The CDR3 protein is CASSQTGPLVV. The V gene is TRBV28, the J gene TRBJ1-1. CDR1 MDHEN and CDR2 SYDVKM come from the germline V gene. The CDR3 totals 11 residues, both ends included.

The rearrangement uses TRBV3-1 (or the pseudogene TRBV3-2) and TRBJ2-2, with unresolved D. Trimming cost V 6 bases and J 5 bases, with 1 base left between them. This CDR3 contains 10 residues. Germline values: CDR1 LGHDT, CDR2 YNNKEL (reference sequence). The CDR3 is CASSTGELFF. The CDR3 DNA sequence: TGTGCCAGCAGTACCGGGGAGCTGTTTTTT.

CDR3 amino acids: CASSYMAGGAYEQYF. CDR3 coding DNA: TGTGCCAGCAGTTACATGGCGGGAGGGGCCTACGAGCAGTACTTC. The genes are TRBV6-5 and TRBJ2-7; 9 nucleotides align to TRBD2. This CDR3 is 15 amino acids long. V lost 2 bases, J lost 2 bases, and 4 bases stayed unmatched. Germline lookup yields CDR1 MNHEY and CDR2 SVGAGI.

This clone occurred once. The J gene is TRBJ2-5, the V gene TRBV27, with unresolved D. The CDR3 totals 14 residues. Trimming removed 6 bases at V and 5 bases at J, with 16 bases between. Germline CDR1 MNHEY, CDR2 SMNVEV (reference sequence). This CDR3 is CASSRVGNWETQYF. The CDR3, as DNA: TGTGCCAGCAGCCGAGTTGGCAATTGGGAGACCCAGTACTTC.